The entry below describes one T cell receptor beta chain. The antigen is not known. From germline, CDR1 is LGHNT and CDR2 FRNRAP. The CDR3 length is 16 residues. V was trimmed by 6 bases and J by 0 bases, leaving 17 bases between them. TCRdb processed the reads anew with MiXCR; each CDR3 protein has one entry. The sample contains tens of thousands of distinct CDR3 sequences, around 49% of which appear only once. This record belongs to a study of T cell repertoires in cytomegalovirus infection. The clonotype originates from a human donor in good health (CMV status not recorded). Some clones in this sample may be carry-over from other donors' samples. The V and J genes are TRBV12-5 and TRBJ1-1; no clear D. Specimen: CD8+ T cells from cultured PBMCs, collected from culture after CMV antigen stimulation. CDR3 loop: CASGSAKGRMNTEAFF. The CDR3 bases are TGTGCTAGTGGATCTGCGAAAGGACGGATGAACACTGAAGCTTTCTTT.